This T cell receptor (beta chain) comes out of a study of cytomegalovirus exposure and HLA in healthy donors. Findings of the study overall: For most TCR beta V segments, an earlier analysis put the productive rate at about 90% or about 30% of the time. Accurate prediction of HLA-A and HLA-B alleles (for most subjects) was reportedly achieved from TCR beta sequences. Using the classifier, cytomegalovirus status was reportedly diagnosed with high specificity and sensitivity.

In the case of this clone: Its antigen is not known.

The PCR was carried out with 60 Vbeta primers and 13 Jbeta primers. Assay used: immunoSEQ multiplex PCR; TCRdb lists only in-frame clones, some missing. The sample lists roughly 140,000 clones; about 82% were seen once. The V and J ends lost 0 bases and 2 bases respectively, with 9 bases between them. Germline V gives CDR1 SGHRS, CDR2 YFSETQ. The CDR3 runs 14 residues. The TCR was taken from a man aged 25 to 45 in good health and CMV-seronegative. The sequencing input was PBMCs. J is TRBJ2-7 and V is TRBV5-1; D might be TRBD1 (5 bases). CDR3 protein: CASSLEGSPYEQYF. CDR3 coding DNA: TGCGCCAGCAGCTTGGAGGGGTCCCCCTACGAGCAGTACTTC.